The 25 T cell receptor beta chains reported below all come from one sample, sequenced in a study of shared clonotypes between healthy human individuals. Cells designated naive CD8 were CD45RO-negative and were positively selected for CCR7, with terminally differentiated effector memory CD45RA+ cells excluded. Method: immunoSEQ multiplex PCR; TCRdb's copy keeps in-frame clones and lacks some. This table holds some 2,000,000 clones, about 95% found once. Sequenced material: naive CD8+ T cells sorted from blood. These receptors all stem from a man between 18 and 29 years old in good health.

This chain links TRBV4-3 with TRBJ2-3, with D perhaps assigned TRBD1 or TRBD2 (5 bases each). From germline, CDR1 is LGHNA and CDR2 YSLEER. Trimming pared 3 bases from V and 4 bases from J, leaving 11 bases between. This CDR3 comprises 14 residues. The DNA for the CDR3 is TGCGCCAGCAGCCAGGGGCTGAGGGCAGATACGCAGTATTTT. Its translation: CASSQGLRADTQYF.

This chain connects TRBV4-2 to TRBJ2-2; D is ambiguous. CDR3 length equals 12 residues. The V gene lost 8 bases and the J gene lost 2 bases, with 6 bases spanning the gap. Germline V gene data show CDR1 as LGHNA and CDR2 as YNFKEQ. The CDR3 reads CASGINTGELFF. The CDR3 region has the DNA TGTGCCAGCGGGATTAACACCGGGGAGCTGTTTTTT.

The chain joins TRBV28 to TRBJ1-5; 7 bases agree with TRBD1. CDR1 is MDHEN and CDR2 is SYDVKM in the germline V gene. The trim removed 7 bases at V and 0 bases at J, leaving 6 bases unmatched. The CDR3 is 15 amino acids. CDR3 sequence (DNA): TGTGCCAGCAATGGACAGGAGATTAGCAATCAGCCCCAGCATTTT. Protein sequence: CASNGQEISNQPQHF.

J is TRBJ2-4 and V is TRBV4-2; weak D call: TRBD2 (6 bases). The germline V and J ends were trimmed by 4 bases and 6 bases, with 13 bases remaining between them. The CDR3 runs 14 residues. In germline, CDR1 is LGHNA, CDR2 YNFKEQ. DNA of the CDR3: TGTGCCAGCAGCCTCATGGAGGGGATAAACATTCAGTACTTC. Encoded protein: CASSLMEGINIQYF.

In regard to this clone: In the same sample, other DNA sequences code for this CDR3. CDR3 in amino acids: CASSFGGSSYEQYF. Written as DNA, the CDR3 is TGTGCCAGCAGCTTTGGTGGGAGCTCCTACGAGCAGTACTTC. The chain employs TRBV13 and TRBJ2-7; D is possibly TRBD2 (5 bases). Looked up from germline, CDR1 is PRHDT and CDR2 is FYEKMQ (reference sequence). Deletions cut 3 bases from V and 0 bases from J, with 9 bases between. The CDR3 covers 14 residues.

The V gene is TRBV9, the J gene TRBJ2-3; 10 bases align to TRBD2. CDR1 is SGDLS, CDR2 YYNGEE, per germline. CDR3 length equals 17 residues. V lost 6 bases to trimming and J lost 5 bases; unmatched junction nucleotides: 15. CDR3 nucleotide sequence: TGTGCCAGCACCCTTTTTGGAGCGGGGGGGCCCCTAGATACGCAGTATTTT. It codes for CASTLFGAGGPLDTQYF.

The chain links TRBV11-2 to TRBJ1-2; D is ambiguous. V was cut by 3 bases and J by 2 bases, with 13 bases left in between. The CDR3 covers 15 residues. Germline V gene lookup returns CDR1 SGHAT and CDR2 FQNNGV. For the CDR3, the DNA is TGTGCCAGCAGCTTCACTGCAGGCTCCAACTATGGCTACACCTTC. It yields the protein CASSFTAGSNYGYTF.

The J gene is TRBJ2-1, the V gene TRBV5-6, with a possible D match to TRBD1 (6 bases). The germline gives CDR1 SGHDT, CDR2 YYEEEE. The CDR3 contains 14 residues. Trimming took off 0 bases at V and 2 bases at J, with 6 bases between the two ends. CDR3 nucleotide sequence: TGTGCCAGCAGCTTGGACAGGGCCTACAATGAGCAGTTCTTC. Its translation is CASSLDRAYNEQFF.

V gene TRBV30 combines with J gene TRBJ1-6; D is possibly TRBD1 (5 bases). The V end lost 0 bases, the J end lost 6 bases, and 12 bases lay between the germline ends. From germline, CDR1 is GTSNPN and CDR2 SVGIG (reference sequence). CDR3 length: 15 amino acids. The CDR3: CAWSVWDGSNSPLHF. The CDR3 nucleotides read TGTGCCTGGAGTGTATGGGACGGTAGTAATTCACCCCTCCACTTT.

V usage is TRBV6-6 and J usage is TRBJ2-2, with a weak D call TRBD2 (5 bases). The CDR3 sequence is 15 residues long. Germline CDR1 MNHNY, CDR2 SVGAGI (reference sequence). V shed 8 bases and J shed 4 bases, with 17 bases lying between them. CDR3 residues: CASRAVKGVTGELFF. The DNA for the CDR3 is TGTGCCAGCCGCGCCGTGAAGGGAGTCACCGGGGAGCTGTTTTTT.

The chain is built from TRBV6-5 and TRBJ2-1; D is undetermined. V lost 3 bases and J lost 2, with 11 bases in between. The CDR3 loop spans 15 amino acids. Germline V gene lookup returns CDR1 MNHEY and CDR2 SVGAGI. The CDR3 nucleotides are TGTGCCAGCAGTTATCGAGTGAATACCTACAATGAGCAGTTCTTC. It specifies CASSYRVNTYNEQFF.

The count of this clone is one. V gene TRBV29-1 combines with J gene TRBJ2-7; 13 bases fit TRBD2. The CDR3 consists of 15 residues. V lost 3 bases to trimming and J lost 0 bases; unmatched junction nucleotides: 2. Germline lookup yields CDR1 SQVTM and CDR2 ANQGSEA. Here the CDR3 DNA reads TGCAGCGTTGAGGGACTAGCGGGGAGCTCCTACGAGCAGTACTTC. Protein sequence: CSVEGLAGSSYEQYF.

This chain joins TRBV27 and TRBJ1-4; D uncertain. Trimming stripped 7 bases from V and 2 bases from J, with 11 bases between. CDR3 size: 14 residues. Germline V gene data show CDR1 as MNHEY and CDR2 as SMNVEV (reference sequence). CDR3 in amino acids: CASTSPGTNEKLFF. Here the CDR3 DNA reads TGTGCCAGCACTTCCCCGGGGACTAATGAAAAACTGTTTTTT.

The chain recombines TRBV28 with TRBJ1-4; D might be TRBD1 (5 bases). Germline-derived CDR1 and CDR2 are MDHEN and SYDVKM. V dropped 6 bases and J dropped 3 bases, with 14 bases sitting between them. This CDR3 is built from 15 residues. In DNA, the CDR3 is TGTGCCAGCAGCACTTGGGACGGCTCTAATGAAAAACTGTTTTTT. Protein product: CASSTWDGSNEKLFF.

The rearrangement joins TRBV7-3 to TRBJ2-7, with 8 bases fitting TRBD1. The CDR3 extends over 13 amino acids. The germline gives CDR1 SGHTA, CDR2 FQGTGA. Losses at the gene ends were 1 base for V and 6 bases for J; bases not matched to a gene: 2. Here the CDR3 DNA reads TGTGCCAGCAGCTTAATTGACAGGGGCGAGCAGTACTTC. Protein: CASSLIDRGEQYF. The whole variable domain, filled in from reference TRBV7-3 and TRBJ2-7, reads GAGVSQTPSNKVTEKGKYVELRCDPISGHTALYWYRQSLGQGPEFLIYFQGTGAADDSGLPNDRFFAVRPEGSVSTLKIQRTERGDSAVYLCASSLIDRGEQYFGPGTRLTVT.

The chain recombines TRBV9 with TRBJ2-5; 14 bases fit TRBD2. The CDR3 length is 17 residues. With V trimmed by 4 bases and J by 4 bases, 9 bases remained unmatched. CDR1 is SGDLS, CDR2 YYNGEE, per germline. The CDR3 region is CASSPLGLAGETETQYF. The CDR3 nucleotides are TGTGCCAGCAGCCCCCTGGGACTAGCGGGGGAAACAGAGACCCAGTACTTC. Full variable domain (outside the CDR3, taken from reference TRBV9 and TRBJ2-5): DSGVTQTPKHLITATGQRVTLRCSPRSGDLSVYWYQQSLDQGLQFLIQYYNGEERAKGNILERFSAQQFPDLHSELNLSSLELGDSALYFCASSPLGLAGETETQYFGPGTRLLVL.

The table lists this clone with a count of one. The CDR3 DNA follows: TGTGCCAGCAGCTCTCGTCTAGCCGGTGAGCAGTTCTTC. The encoded protein is CASSSRLAGEQFF. This rearrangement joins TRBV7-3 to TRBJ2-1; tentatively, D is TRBD2 (5 bases). The CDR3 has 13 amino acids. Germline V gene lookup returns CDR1 SGHTA and CDR2 FQGTGA. V lost 4 bases and J 9 bases, leaving 13 bases between the germline ends.

The CDR3 DNA follows: TGTGCCAGCAGTTTATTCGCGGGAGAGTTTACAGATACGCAGTATTTT. It codes for CASSLFAGEFTDTQYF. The J gene is TRBJ2-3, the V gene TRBV27, with 7 positions matching TRBD2. Germline V gene sequence: CDR1 MNHEY, CDR2 SMNVEV (reference sequence). The CDR3 consists of 16 residues. The ends lost 1 base at V and 3 bases at J; junction bases unmatched: 7.

This chain links TRBV6-5 with TRBJ2-7; no clear D gene. There are 14 residues in the CDR3. V was clipped by 2 bases and J by 0 bases, with 8 bases between them. CDR1 is MNHEY and CDR2 is SVGAGI in the germline V gene. The DNA for the CDR3 is TGTGCCAGCAGTTACCCCAGTAGCTCCTACGAGCAGTACTTC. Protein product: CASSYPSSSYEQYF.

This chain uses TRBV7-9 with TRBJ2-3, with 10 bases aligning to TRBD1. Germline loops: CDR1 SEHNR, CDR2 FQNEAQ (reference sequence). Trimming cost V 1 base and J 2 bases; bases outside gene matches: 3. This CDR3 is built from 16 residues. The CDR3 loop is CASSLGQGALTDTQYF. CDR3 in DNA: TGTGCCAGCAGCTTAGGACAGGGGGCCCTCACAGATACGCAGTATTTT.

The chain links TRBV9 to TRBJ2-2, with 12 bases identical to TRBD1. CDR1 and CDR2 from the germline V gene are SGDLS and YYNGEE. V dropped 0 bases and J dropped 6; count of bases not matched to a gene: 6. The CDR3 has 17 amino acids. CDR3 sequence: CASSVARDRGQSGELFF. The CDR3 DNA follows: TGTGCCAGCAGCGTAGCGCGGGACAGGGGGCAATCCGGGGAGCTGTTTTTT. The variable domain in full, with the rest retrieved from reference TRBV9 and TRBJ2-2, is DSGVTQTPKHLITATGQRVTLRCSPRSGDLSVYWYQQSLDQGLQFLIQYYNGEERAKGNILERFSAQQFPDLHSELNLSSLELGDSALYFCASSVARDRGQSGELFFGEGSRLTVL.

The gene calls are TRBV9 and TRBJ2-2, with a tentative D call TRBD1 (5 bases). From germline, CDR1 is SGDLS and CDR2 YYNGEE. Trimming took off 0 bases at V and 9 bases at J, with 12 bases between the two ends. The CDR3 is 14 residues long. The CDR3 loop reads CASSVGGGSRELFF. The CDR3 DNA is TGTGCCAGCAGCGTAGGGGGCGGCAGCCGGGAGCTGTTTTTT. Variable domain in full (rest from reference TRBV9 and TRBJ2-2): DSGVTQTPKHLITATGQRVTLRCSPRSGDLSVYWYQQSLDQGLQFLIQYYNGEERAKGNILERFSAQQFPDLHSELNLSSLELGDSALYFCASSVGGGSRELFFGEGSRLTVL.

CDR3 protein: CSVDPRGADEQYF. The CDR3 DNA reads TGCAGCGTTGACCCCAGGGGGGCCGACGAGCAGTACTTC. The chain uses TRBV29-1 and TRBJ2-7; D might be TRBD1 (7 bases). The CDR3 loop spans 13 amino acids. Germline CDR1 reads SQVTM; CDR2 reads ANQGSEA. Between the trimmed V and J ends, which lost 3 bases and 5 bases, there was a span of 14 bases.

The CDR3, as DNA: TGTGCCAGCAGCACAACAGAGGCCTACGAGCAGTACTTC. This gives the protein CASSTTEAYEQYF. The chain employs TRBV28 and TRBJ2-7; D call uncertain. Trimming took off 6 bases at V and 2 bases at J, with 11 bases between the two ends. This CDR3 is built from 13 residues. From germline, CDR1 is MDHEN and CDR2 SYDVKM.

V is TRBV7-9 and J is TRBJ2-1; D not resolved. Germline values: CDR1 SEHNR, CDR2 FQNEAQ (reference sequence). This CDR3 contains 16 residues. Deletions cut 5 bases from V and 0 bases from J, with 14 bases between. CDR3 DNA sequence: TGTGCCAGCAGCCCCCGCTGGGTTAGCTCCTACAATGAGCAGTTCTTC. Amino acid sequence: CASSPRWVSSYNEQFF.